Listed here are 27 T cell receptor beta chains from one sample, sequenced in a study of cytomegalovirus exposure and HLA in healthy donors. The PCR made use of 60 Vbeta and 13 Jbeta primers. Clones were sequenced by immunoSEQ multiplex PCR, and TCRdb holds only the in-frame ones, with some missing. The top ten hold 10% of the sample, which has about 120,000 clones, 55% to 65% seen once. The sequenced sample was PBMCs. Receptor source: a man aged 40-49 years in good health and CMV-seropositive.

This rearrangement joins TRBV28 to TRBJ1-2; the D is unclear. Trimming left V 4 bases short and J 2 bases short, with 8 bases between. The CDR3 totals 13 residues. Looked up from germline, CDR1 is MDHEN and CDR2 is SYDVKM. Written as DNA, the CDR3 is TGTGCCAGCAGTTATGGCAGGAACTATGGCTACACCTTC. Translated, it gives CASSYGRNYGYTF.

This clone was seen once. The chain employs TRBV19 and TRBJ1-2; 7 bases are a match to TRBD1. CDR3 size: 14 residues. Germline CDR1 reads LNHDA; CDR2 reads SQIVND (reference sequence). With 1 base clipped from V and 4 bases from J, the junction kept 3 bases outside the gene matches. Written as DNA, the CDR3 is TGTGCCAGTAGTATAGCTCGACAGGGCTATGGCTACACCTTC. The encoded protein is CASSIARQGYGYTF.

The V gene is TRBV28, the J gene TRBJ2-7, with D possibly matching TRBD1 (5 bases). Germline CDR1 MDHEN, CDR2 SYDVKM. V gave up 6 bases and J gave up 2 bases, with 14 bases separating them. This CDR3 has 14 residues. CDR3 region: CASSGPARAYEQYF. The CDR3 nucleotides are TGTGCCAGCAGCGGCCCCGCCAGGGCCTACGAGCAGTACTTC.

The V gene is TRBV2, the J gene TRBJ2-7; D might be TRBD2 (6 bases). This CDR3 comprises 16 residues. Germline V gives CDR1 SNHLY, CDR2 FYNNEI. V dropped 1 base and J dropped 2 bases, with 15 bases sitting between them. The CDR3 nucleotides are TGTGCCAGCAGTGAAGACGGAGGGTCGGGGGCCTACGAGCAGTACTTC. It specifies CASSEDGGSGAYEQYF.

Written as DNA, the CDR3 is TGTGCCAGCAGCTTAGCCGGGCAGGGTTCAGAGACCCAGTACTTC. This gives the protein CASSLAGQGSETQYF. This chain joins TRBV11-2 and TRBJ2-5; D is perhaps TRBD1 (5 bases). V was trimmed by 1 base and J by 4 bases, leaving 13 bases between them. Germline loops: CDR1 SGHAT, CDR2 FQNNGV. The CDR3 totals 15 residues.

This chain uses TRBV29-1 with TRBJ1-2, with D perhaps matching TRBD1 (5 bases). Per germline, CDR1 SQVTM and CDR2 ANQGSEA. V was cut by 6 bases and J by 7 bases, with 15 bases left in between. The CDR3 has 12 amino acids. CDR3 DNA sequence: TGCAGCGTCCCATGGGCAGGGCGTGGCTACACCTTC. Protein sequence: CSVPWAGRGYTF.

The sample holds a few counts of this clone. The chain joins TRBV28 to TRBJ2-2; TRBD1 aligns across 9 bases. V lost 10 bases, J lost 6 bases, and 9 bases stayed unmatched. CDR3 length equals 14 residues. The germline gives CDR1 MDHEN, CDR2 SYDVKM. This CDR3 is CAIPDRGIAGELFF. CDR3 in DNA: TGTGCCATCCCGGACAGGGGAATCGCCGGGGAGCTGTTTTTT. Full variable domain (outside the CDR3, taken from reference TRBV28 and TRBJ2-2): DVKVTQSSRYLVKRTGEKVFLECVQDMDHENMFWYRQDPGLGLRLIYFSYDVKMKEKGDIPEGYSVSREKKERFSLILESASTNQTSMYLCAIPDRGIAGELFFGEGSRLTVL.

V gene TRBV11-2 combines with J gene TRBJ2-5, with TRBD2 matching 7 bases. The CDR3 has 16 residues. Losses at the gene ends were 5 bases for V and 3 bases for J; bases not matched to a gene: 12. The germline CDR1 and CDR2 sequences are SGHAT and FQNNGV. The CDR3 region is CASSRPVGGDEETQYF. The CDR3 DNA reads as TGTGCCAGCAGCCGACCGGTTGGGGGGGATGAAGAGACCCAGTACTTC.

Only a few counts were recorded for this clone. The V gene is TRBV11-2, the J gene TRBJ1-1; the D is unclear. Trimming cost V 7 bases and J 1 base, with 10 bases left between them. The V gene's germline CDR1 is SGHAT and CDR2 FQNNGV. The CDR3 length is 13 residues. CDR3 loop: CASTSRRNTEAFF. In DNA, the CDR3 is TGTGCCAGCACCAGTAGGAGGAACACTGAAGCTTTCTTT.

The genes are TRBV19 and TRBJ1-6, with 11 bases identical to TRBD1. Germline V gene lookup returns CDR1 LNHDA and CDR2 SQIVND (reference sequence). The CDR3 sequence is 15 residues long. With 4 bases clipped from V and 8 bases from J, the junction kept 4 bases outside the gene matches. CDR3 in DNA: TGTGCCAGTAGTAGACTGGGACAGGGGGATTCACCCCTCCACTTT. Protein product: CASSRLGQGDSPLHF.

The chain employs TRBV7-2 and TRBJ2-7, with 7 bases that match TRBD1. Germline CDR1 and CDR2: SGHTA and FQGNSA. V gave up 5 bases and J gave up 2 bases; unmatched junction bases: 9. The CDR3 has 15 amino acids. The CDR3 here is CASSTQSTGAYEQYF. In DNA, the CDR3 is TGTGCCAGCAGCACCCAGAGCACAGGGGCCTACGAGCAGTACTTC. Complete variable domain (other parts from reference TRBV7-2 and TRBJ2-7): GAGVSQSPSNKVTEKGKDVELRCDPISGHTALYWYRQSLGQGLEFLIYFQGNSAPDKSGLPSDRFSAERTGGSVSTLTIQRTQQEDSAVYLCASSTQSTGAYEQYFGPGTRLTVT.

V gene TRBV5-4 combines with J gene TRBJ1-3, with TRBD1 identical over 8 bases. CDR1 and CDR2 (germline): SGHNT, YYREEE (reference sequence). Unmatched junction bases numbered 0, after V lost 0 bases and J lost 7 bases. The CDR3 contains 13 residues. The CDR3, as DNA: TGTGCCAGCAGCTTGGGGGACAGGAACACCATATATTTT. This encodes CASSLGDRNTIYF.

The chain employs TRBV7-3 and TRBJ2-7; TRBD2 matches at 12 bases. The V and J ends lost 5 bases and 1 base, in that order; junction bases with no gene match: 15. The CDR3 extends over 19 amino acids. Germline V gives CDR1 SGHTA, CDR2 FQGTGA. Here the CDR3 DNA reads TGTGCCAGCAGCCCAGATACCGGGACTAGCGGGTCGGGTTCCTACGAGCAGTACTTC. It encodes CASSPDTGTSGSGSYEQYF.

This chain links TRBV28 with TRBJ2-7; D possibly corresponds to TRBD2 (7 bases). Trimming removed 5 bases from V and 5 bases from J, with 16 bases in between. The germline V gene has CDR1 MDHEN and CDR2 SYDVKM. CDR3 length: 14 residues. The CDR3 nucleotides are TGTGCCAGCAGTGGGGGCGGGAGAAGGCACGAGCAGTACTTC. This translates into CASSGGGRRHEQYF.

The chain employs TRBV7-8 and TRBJ1-1, with D hard to call. The V gene lost 3 bases and the J gene lost 6 bases, with 14 bases spanning the gap. The CDR3 is made up of 14 amino acids. Looked up from germline, CDR1 is SGHVS and CDR2 is FQNEAQ. Written as DNA, the CDR3 is TGTGCCAGCAGCTTTGGAAGGAGGAGCGCTGAAGCTTTCTTT. It is translated as CASSFGRRSAEAFF. Complete variable domain (other parts from reference TRBV7-8 and TRBJ1-1): GAGVSQSPRYKVAKRGQDVALRCDPISGHVSLFWYQQALGQGPEFLTYFQNEAQLDKSGLPSDRFFAERPEGSVSTLKIQRTQQEDSAVYLCASSFGRRSAEAFFGQGTRLTVV.

The chain couples TRBV9 to TRBJ1-2, with 11 bases fitting TRBD1. V was pared by 3 bases and J by 4 bases, with 2 bases of the junction left unmatched. The germline gives CDR1 SGDLS, CDR2 YYNGEE. The CDR3 contains 14 residues. In nucleotides, the CDR3 is TGTGCCAGCAGCGACGGACAGGGGGCCTATGGCTACACCTTC. It encodes CASSDGQGAYGYTF.

The V and J genes are TRBV4-2 and TRBJ2-1; 11 bases are a match to TRBD2. CDR1 is LGHNA, CDR2 YNFKEQ, per germline. Unmatched junction bases numbered 5, after V lost 0 bases and J lost 4 bases. This CDR3 spans 17 amino acids. The CDR3 DNA is TGTGCCAGCAGCCAAGAGGGGGCTAGCGGGAGGTACAATGAGCAGTTCTTC. Translating gives CASSQEGASGRYNEQFF.

V and J are TRBV5-1 and TRBJ2-1, with TRBD2 matching over 8 bases. J was trimmed by 3 bases and V by 0 bases; bases with no gene match: 5. Germline V gene sequence: CDR1 SGHRS, CDR2 YFSETQ. The CDR3 runs to 16 residues. CDR3: CASSLGASGHYNEQFF. As DNA, the CDR3 is TGCGCCAGCAGCTTGGGGGCTAGCGGGCACTACAATGAGCAGTTCTTC.

The chain carries TRBV28 and TRBJ2-5; the match to TRBD1 covers 12 bases. Per germline, CDR1 MDHEN and CDR2 SYDVKM. The CDR3 totals 14 residues. V lost 5 bases and J lost 4; bases outside the gene matches: 2. The CDR3 nucleotides read TGTGCCAGCAGTGGGACAGGGGGCTTAGAGACCCAGTACTTC. Translating it yields CASSGTGGLETQYF.

The chain joins TRBV19 to TRBJ2-3; D remains ambiguous. Germline V lookup: CDR1 LNHDA, CDR2 SQIVND (reference sequence). Trimming removed 1 base at V and 0 bases at J, with 11 bases between. The CDR3 spans 16 residues. CDR3 loop: CASSIAGRASTDTQYF. In DNA, the CDR3 is TGTGCCAGTAGTATAGCAGGTAGAGCAAGCACAGATACGCAGTATTTT.

This chain joins TRBV14 and TRBJ2-3; D is perhaps TRBD2 (6 bases). CDR3 length equals 16 residues. The V gene lost 4 bases and the J gene lost 1 base, with 15 bases spanning the gap. The germline V gene has CDR1 SGHDN and CDR2 FVKESK. Here the CDR3 reads CASSLRDFPGTDTQYF. The CDR3 DNA reads as TGTGCCAGCAGCCTGCGGGACTTCCCGGGCACAGATACGCAGTATTTT.

The CDR3 DNA is TGTGCCAGCAGCTCATTGACCGGGACATCGAACACTGAAGCTTTCTTT. Protein sequence: CASSSLTGTSNTEAFF. This chain joins TRBV13 and TRBJ1-1; D might be TRBD1 (6 bases). CDR1 is PRHDT, CDR2 FYEKMQ, per germline (reference sequence). This CDR3 has 16 residues. V was pared by 4 bases and J by 1 base, with 16 bases between.

This chain connects TRBV7-3 to TRBJ2-3; 7 nucleotides agree with TRBD1. There are 15 residues in the CDR3. Germline-derived CDR1 and CDR2 are SGHTA and FQGTGA. The J segment lost 6 bases and the V segment lost 0 bases, leaving 6 bases of the junction unmatched. CDR3 nucleotide sequence: TGTGCCAGCAGCTTAACCACCGACAGGGTGGATACGCAGTATTTT. Amino acid sequence: CASSLTTDRVDTQYF.

The V and J genes are TRBV28 and TRBJ1-2; 9 bases are shared with TRBD1. The CDR3 covers 15 residues. Per germline, CDR1 MDHEN and CDR2 SYDVKM. V shed 5 bases and J 3 bases; nucleotides not matched to a gene: 7. CDR3 in amino acids: CASSIPGTGHYGYTF. The CDR3 DNA follows: TGTGCCAGCAGTATTCCCGGGACAGGGCACTATGGCTACACCTTC.

This clone showed up just a few times. The J gene is TRBJ2-1, the V gene TRBV5-1, with 8 bases aligning to TRBD2. Germline V lookup: CDR1 SGHRS, CDR2 YFSETQ. V trimming: 4 bases; J trimming: 5 bases; junction bases outside the gene matches: 8. The CDR3 extends over 15 amino acids. Here the CDR3 reads CASSPGTSGNNEQFF. CDR3 sequence (DNA): TGCGCCAGCAGCCCCGGGACTAGTGGGAACAATGAGCAGTTCTTC.

The V gene is TRBV27, the J gene TRBJ2-7, with 8 bases that match TRBD1. This CDR3 is 12 amino acids long. Losses at the gene ends were 5 bases for V and 7 bases for J; bases not matched to a gene: 4. Germline V gene sequence: CDR1 MNHEY, CDR2 SMNVEV (reference sequence). The CDR3 reads CASSKTGVEQYF. CDR3 in DNA: TGTGCCAGCAGTAAGACAGGGGTTGAGCAGTACTTC.

The table lists this clone with a count of one. V is TRBV5-1 and J is TRBJ2-3; 7 bases map to TRBD2. CDR1 is SGHRS, CDR2 YFSETQ, per germline. The V and J ends lost 6 bases and 6 bases, in that order; junction bases with no gene match: 7. The CDR3 length is 13 residues. In DNA, the CDR3 is TGCGCCAGCACTGGGTCGCGGGGGGATACGCAGTATTTT. Encoded protein: CASTGSRGDTQYF. Based on the CDR3 plus reference TRBV5-1 and TRBJ2-3, the full variable domain is KAGVTQTPRYLIKTRGQQVTLSCSPISGHRSVSWYQQTPGQGLQFLFEYFSETQRNKGNFPGRFSGRQFSNSRSEMNVSTLELGDSALYLCASTGSRGDTQYFGPGTRLTVL.